This T cell receptor beta chain was sequenced in a study of long-term antiretroviral therapy in people with HIV. This was the immunoSEQ v3.0 assay at survey level. Using immunoSEQ multiplex PCR, the repertoire was profiled, and TCRdb retains in-frame clones only, with some absent. The sample yields approximately 20,000 clones, roughly 90% seen once. Unmatched junction bases numbered 9, after V lost 0 bases and J lost 7 bases. The CDR3 is made up of 14 amino acids. Germline assignment: CDR1 GTSNPN and CDR2 SVGIG (reference sequence). Treatment of all HIV participants took place in the United States. Sequencing was performed on unsorted PBMCs, taken 2.1 years after starting antiretroviral therapy. V gene TRBV30 combines with J gene TRBJ2-7; 7 bases are a match to TRBD1. The source is a young man with HIV. The CDR3 coding sequence is TGTGCCTGGAGTGTAGGACAGGCAAGAAATGAGCAGTACTTC. This gives the protein CAWSVGQARNEQYF.